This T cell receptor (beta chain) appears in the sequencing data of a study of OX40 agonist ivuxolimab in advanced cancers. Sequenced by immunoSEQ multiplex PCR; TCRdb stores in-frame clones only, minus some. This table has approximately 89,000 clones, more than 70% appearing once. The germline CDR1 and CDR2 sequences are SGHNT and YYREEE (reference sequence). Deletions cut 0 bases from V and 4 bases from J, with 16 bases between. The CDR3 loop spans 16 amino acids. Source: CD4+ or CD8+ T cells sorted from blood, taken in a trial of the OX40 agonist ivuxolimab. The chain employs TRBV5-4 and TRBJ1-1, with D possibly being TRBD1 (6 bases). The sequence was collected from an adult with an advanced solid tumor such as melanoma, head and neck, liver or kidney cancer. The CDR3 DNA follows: TGTGCCAGCAGCTTGGATGGAGCCCCCAGGGGCACTGAAGCTTTCTTT. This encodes CASSLDGAPRGTEAFF. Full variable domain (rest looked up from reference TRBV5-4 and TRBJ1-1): ETGVTQSPTHLIKTRGQQVTLRCSSQSGHNTVSWYQQALGQGPQFIFQYYREEENGRGNFPPRFSGLQFPNYSSELNVNALELDDSALYLCASSLDGAPRGTEAFFGQGTRLTVV.